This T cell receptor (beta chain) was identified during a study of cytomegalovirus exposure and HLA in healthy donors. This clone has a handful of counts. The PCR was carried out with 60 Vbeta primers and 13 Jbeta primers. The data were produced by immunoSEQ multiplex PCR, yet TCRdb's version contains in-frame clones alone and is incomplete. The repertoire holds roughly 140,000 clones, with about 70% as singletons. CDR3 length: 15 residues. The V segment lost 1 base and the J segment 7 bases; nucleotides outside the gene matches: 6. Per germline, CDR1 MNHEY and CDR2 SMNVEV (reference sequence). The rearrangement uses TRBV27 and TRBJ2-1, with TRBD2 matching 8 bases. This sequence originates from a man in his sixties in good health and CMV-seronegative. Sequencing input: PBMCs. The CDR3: CASSLFREGRNEQFF. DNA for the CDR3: TGTGCCAGCAGTTTATTCCGGGAGGGCCGGAATGAGCAGTTCTTC.